The 21 T cell receptor beta chains presented below share a single source sample, sequenced in a study of human T cells and chemical hapten exposure (dated by TCRdb to the early 2020s). Libraries were built with RACE. Sequencer: NextSeq 500. TCRdb reworked the public reads: Q25 trimming with fastp, MiXCR clone assembly, productive beta chains retained. Each record represents a unique CDR3 protein, reported with the most common genes and DNA among its rows. Across this sample there are 55,000 to 75,000 distinct CDR3 sequences, with 9.5% to 15% seen only once. The leading ten clones occupy around 2.4% of the sample. The time point label, read with the paper, signifies: patch test 3, about 24 weeks after DPC sensitization. The meaning of the sample's treatment or condition label: therapeutic diphenylcyclopropenone sensitization with weekly scalp DPC. Sequenced here: whole blood, sampled in connection with sensitization to the hapten diphenylcyclopropenone (DPC). These receptors came from a man aged 25 to 40 with alopecia areata. Some clones in this sample may be carry-over from other donors' samples.

This clonotype was observed at least ten times. The chain recombines TRBV7-9 with TRBJ1-1, with 9 bases fitting TRBD1. CDR3 length equals 14 residues. J gave up 6 bases and V 2 bases, and 4 bases lay outside the gene matches. Per germline, CDR1 SEHNR and CDR2 FQNEAQ (reference sequence). CDR3 in amino acids: CASSLWDRDSEAFF. The DNA of the CDR3 is TGTGCCAGCAGCTTATGGGACAGGGACTCTGAAGCTTTCTTT.

This clonotype was counted ten times or more. The chain employs TRBV7-6 and TRBJ2-5; 11 bases are shared with TRBD1. Per the germline V gene, CDR1 is SGHVS and CDR2 is FNYEAQ. V lost 5 bases to trimming and J lost 2 bases; unmatched junction nucleotides: 4. There are 15 residues in the CDR3. CDR3 nucleotide sequence: TGTGCCAGCAGCCTCGGACAGGGGGCACAAGAGACCCAGTACTTC. Its translation: CASSLGQGAQETQYF.

This clonotype showed up many times. The chain couples TRBV4-1 to TRBJ2-7; D call uncertain. This CDR3 region has 16 residues. In germline, CDR1 is MGHRA, CDR2 YSYEKL. Between the trimmed V and J ends, which lost 4 bases and 4 bases, there was a span of 20 bases. Here the CDR3 DNA reads TGCGCCAGCAGCCCCTCAAACTGGCTTGGGGTATACGAGCAGTACTTC. Its protein is CASSPSNWLGVYEQYF.

This clonotype occurred many times. V is TRBV5-5 and J is TRBJ2-1; TRBD2 is a possible D gene (5 bases). With 10 bases removed from V and 9 bases from J, the gap between germline ends came to 23 bases. Germline CDR1 is SGHKS and CDR2 is YYEKEE (reference sequence). This CDR3 region has 14 residues. The CDR3 is CADSRAYGVSEQFF. The CDR3 DNA sequence: TGTGCCGACTCGAGGGCTTATGGGGTCAGTGAGCAGTTCTTC. Full variable domain (outside the CDR3, taken from reference TRBV5-5 and TRBJ2-1): DAGVTQSPTHLIKTRGQQVTLRCSPISGHKSVSWYQQVLGQGPQFIFQYYEKEERGRGNFPDRFSARQFPNYSSELNVNALLLGDSALYLCADSRAYGVSEQFFGPGTRLTVL.

This clonotype has a count of ten or more. The rearrangement joins TRBV4-3 to TRBJ1-1; 7 bases are a match to TRBD1. V dropped 1 base and J dropped 1; count of bases not matched to a gene: 18. Germline V lookup: CDR1 LGHNA, CDR2 YSLEER. The CDR3 covers 20 residues. The CDR3 is CASSQVPERGLKISNTEAFF. CDR3 sequence (DNA): TGCGCCAGCAGCCAAGTGCCTGAGAGGGGGCTTAAAATCTCGAACACTGAAGCTTTCTTT.

This clonotype was detected ten times or more. V is TRBV20-1 and J is TRBJ2-7; the D gene could be TRBD1 or TRBD2 (6 bases each). Germline-derived CDR1 and CDR2 are DFQATT and SNEGSKA (reference sequence). CDR3 length: 15 residues. Trimming cost V 0 bases and J 0 bases, with 12 bases left between them. CDR3 nucleotide sequence: TGCAGTGCTAGAGATTGGAGGGGGAGCTCCTACGAGCAGTACTTC. Translating gives CSARDWRGSSYEQYF.

The V and J genes are TRBV6-5 and TRBJ1-2; a possible D gene is TRBD1 (6 bases). V dropped 0 bases and J dropped 2 bases, with 13 bases sitting between them. Germline assignment: CDR1 MNHEY and CDR2 SVGAGI. The CDR3 length is 16 residues. This chain's CDR3 is CASSYSGGPTNYGYTF. In nucleotides, the CDR3 is TGTGCCAGCAGTTACTCCGGGGGCCCTACAAACTATGGCTACACCTTC.

This clonotype was found a few times. V gene TRBV28 combines with J gene TRBJ2-3; no firm D call. The CDR3 consists of 14 residues. V was trimmed by 8 bases and J by 2 bases, leaving 14 bases between them. The germline V gene has CDR1 MDHEN and CDR2 SYDVKM. CDR3 region: CASRLGQHTDTQYF. DNA for the CDR3: TGTGCCAGCCGGTTAGGGCAGCACACAGATACGCAGTATTTT.

The chain uses TRBV25-1 and TRBJ2-7, with a tentative D call TRBD1 (7 bases). Germline values: CDR1 MGHDK, CDR2 SYGVNS. CDR3 length equals 15 residues. V was pared by 0 bases and J by 6 bases, with 15 bases between. This CDR3 reads CASSEYGGGRVEQYF. For the CDR3, the DNA is TGTGCCAGCAGTGAATATGGAGGGGGCAGGGTCGAGCAGTACTTC.

In this sample, this clonotype turned up many times. The chain uses TRBV5-6 and TRBJ2-5; TRBD2 aligns across 14 bases. After removal of 0 bases from V and 5 bases from J, the junction contained 9 bases not matched to a gene. Germline CDR1 is SGHDT and CDR2 is YYEEEE. CDR3 size: 18 residues. The CDR3 DNA sequence: TGTGCCAGCAGCTTGGCTGGGACTAGCGGGGGCCGGGGGGAGACCCAGTACTTC. It translates to CASSLAGTSGGRGETQYF.

This clonotype was seen many times. The V gene is TRBV2, the J gene TRBJ1-4; D possibly corresponds to TRBD1 (6 bases). The CDR3 sequence is 15 residues long. CDR1 and CDR2 (germline): SNHLY, FYNNEI. The V end was cut by 7 bases, the J end by 0 bases, with 12 bases between. This chain's CDR3 is CASILDSATNEKLFF. In DNA form, the CDR3 reads TGTGCCAGCATCTTGGACAGCGCAACTAATGAAAAACTGTTTTTT.

This clonotype showed up many times. V gene TRBV28 combines with J gene TRBJ2-2; TRBD2 agrees at 7 bases. Germline values: CDR1 MDHEN, CDR2 SYDVKM. The CDR3 consists of 17 residues. V was pared by 5 bases and J by 4 bases, with 13 bases of the junction left unmatched. Here the CDR3 reads CASSTKRGTGGTGELFF. CDR3 sequence (DNA): TGTGCCAGCAGTACCAAACGGGGAACGGGGGGCACCGGGGAGCTGTTTTTT.

This clonotype was counted ten times or more. CDR3 sequence reads: CATVWGAQETQYF. The CDR3 DNA is TGTGCCACCGTCTGGGGGGCACAAGAGACCCAGTACTTC. The chain links TRBV28 to TRBJ2-5; D possibly matches TRBD1 or TRBD2 (6 bases each). The V gene lost 10 bases and the J gene lost 2 bases, with 14 bases spanning the gap. The CDR3 runs 13 residues. Germline CDR1 reads MDHEN; CDR2 reads SYDVKM.

The chain combines TRBV9 with TRBJ2-7; 8 nucleotides line up with TRBD1. The CDR3 extends over 15 amino acids. The V gene end was trimmed by 3 bases and the J gene end by 2 bases; junction bases not matched to a gene: 7. CDR1 is SGDLS and CDR2 is YYNGEE in the germline V gene. The CDR3 DNA reads as TGTGCCAGCAGCGCGATGGGGACAGGAGCCTACGAGCAGTACTTC. It yields the protein CASSAMGTGAYEQYF.

The V call is TRBV20-1, the J call TRBJ2-1, with 14 nucleotides matching TRBD2. The CDR3 loop spans 16 amino acids. The V and J ends lost 0 bases and 5 bases, in that order; junction bases with no gene match: 3. Per germline, CDR1 DFQATT and CDR2 SNEGSKA (reference sequence). This CDR3 reads CSAREPGLAGDNEQFF. CDR3 nucleotide sequence: TGCAGTGCTAGAGAGCCGGGACTAGCGGGGGACAATGAGCAGTTCTTC.

The V call is TRBV7-3, the J call TRBJ2-5, with a tentative D call TRBD2 (5 bases). There are 15 residues in the CDR3. V was trimmed by 6 bases and J by 0 bases, leaving 14 bases between them. Germline V CDR1 and CDR2: SGHTA, FQGTGA. CDR3 sequence: CASRAGLQYQETQYF. CDR3 DNA sequence: TGTGCCAGCAGGGCCGGACTCCAGTACCAAGAGACCCAGTACTTC.

The sample holds many counts of this clonotype. In nucleotides, the CDR3 is TGTGCCAGCAGCCCTGATCGTACGGGACAGTTGAATGAAAAACTGTTTTTT. Amino acids: CASSPDRTGQLNEKLFF. This chain uses TRBV7-9 with TRBJ1-4; 7 positions agree with TRBD1. The CDR3 has 17 residues. Germline V gene lookup returns CDR1 SEHNR and CDR2 FQNEAQ (reference sequence). With V trimmed by 5 bases and J by 5 bases, 14 bases remained unmatched.

Many counts were recorded for this clonotype. The chain carries TRBV3-1 and TRBJ2-5; D is undetermined. The CDR3 length is 11 residues. V was shortened by 4 bases and J by 4 bases, with 4 bases between the two germline ends. Germline CDR1 reads LGHDT; CDR2 reads YNNKEL (reference sequence). The CDR3 loop reads CASSRGETQYF. The CDR3 nucleotides read TGTGCCAGCAGCCGTGGAGAGACCCAGTACTTC.

This clonotype was counted ten times or more. The gene calls are TRBV27 and TRBJ1-5, with D possibly being TRBD1 (6 bases). The CDR3 covers 15 residues. In germline, CDR1 is MNHEY, CDR2 SMNVEV (reference sequence). Trimming left V 4 bases short and J 3 bases short, with 13 bases between. CDR3 sequence: CASSSIGQINQPQHF. The DNA for the CDR3 is TGTGCCAGCAGTTCGATAGGACAGATCAATCAGCCCCAGCATTTT.

There are many counts of this clonotype. This chain links TRBV7-9 with TRBJ2-7, with D possibly TRBD1 on 6 matching bases. The CDR3 runs to 13 residues. Germline assignment: CDR1 SEHNR and CDR2 FQNEAQ (reference sequence). V was pared by 0 bases and J by 3 bases, with 6 bases between. This CDR3 reads CASSLATGYEQYF. The CDR3 DNA is TGTGCCAGCAGCTTAGCGACAGGCTACGAGCAGTACTTC.

In this sample, this clonotype turned up many times. V usage is TRBV28 and J usage is TRBJ2-7, with 9 nucleotides matching TRBD1. CDR1 and CDR2 from the germline V gene are MDHEN and SYDVKM. The ends lost 6 bases at V and 1 base at J; junction bases unmatched: 4. This CDR3 has 14 residues. The CDR3 DNA follows: TGTGCCAGCAGCGGGACAGGGCCTTCCTACGAGCAGTACTTC. It is translated as CASSGTGPSYEQYF.